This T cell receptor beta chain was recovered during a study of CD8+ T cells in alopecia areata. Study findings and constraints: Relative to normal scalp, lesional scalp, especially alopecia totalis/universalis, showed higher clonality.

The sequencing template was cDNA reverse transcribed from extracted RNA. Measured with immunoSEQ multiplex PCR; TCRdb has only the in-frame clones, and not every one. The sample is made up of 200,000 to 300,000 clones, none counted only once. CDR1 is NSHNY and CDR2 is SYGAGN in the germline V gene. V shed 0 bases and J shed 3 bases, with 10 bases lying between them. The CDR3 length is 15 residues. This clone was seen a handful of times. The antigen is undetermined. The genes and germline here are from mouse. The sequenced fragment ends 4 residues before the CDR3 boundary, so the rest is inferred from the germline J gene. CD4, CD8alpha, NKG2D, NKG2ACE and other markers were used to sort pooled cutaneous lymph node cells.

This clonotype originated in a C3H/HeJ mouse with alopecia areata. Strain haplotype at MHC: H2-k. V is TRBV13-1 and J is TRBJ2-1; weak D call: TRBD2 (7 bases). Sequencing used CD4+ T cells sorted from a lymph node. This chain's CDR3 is CASSDEGGFYAEQFF. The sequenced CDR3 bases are TGTGCCAGCAGTGATGAGGGGGGGTTCTATGCT.